This section outlines one T cell receptor beta chain sequence together with its context. Its antigen is unknown. These data are taken from a study of shared clonotypes between healthy human individuals. Germline CDR1 is MNHEY and CDR2 is SMNVEV (reference sequence). With 8 bases removed from V and 1 base from J, the gap between germline ends came to 14 bases. The CDR3 has 15 amino acids. Assay runs were performed at deep level. Each subset's genomic DNA was shared equally among a number of immunoSEQ plates. Assay: immunoSEQ multiplex PCR; the TCRdb copy retains only in-frame clones and omits some. The sample lists around 2.5 million clones, 80% to 95% occurring once. Into CD45RA+ naive and CD45RA-negative memory subsets, the CD4+ cells were split. Study-level points and caveats: With a handful of donors compared, about 5% of naive CD4 clonotypes were shared.

The rearrangement links TRBV27 to TRBJ2-2, with D tentatively TRBD1 or TRBD2 (5 bases each). This TCR was recovered from a man aged 18-30 years in good health. Some clones in this sample may be carry-over from other donors' samples. The sequenced sample was naive CD4+ T cells from PBMCs. As for subset: CD45RA+ positively selected. The CDR3 region has the DNA TGTGCCAGCTCGGGACGGGCAATGAACACCGGGGAGCTGTTTTTT. Translated, it gives CASSGRAMNTGELFF.